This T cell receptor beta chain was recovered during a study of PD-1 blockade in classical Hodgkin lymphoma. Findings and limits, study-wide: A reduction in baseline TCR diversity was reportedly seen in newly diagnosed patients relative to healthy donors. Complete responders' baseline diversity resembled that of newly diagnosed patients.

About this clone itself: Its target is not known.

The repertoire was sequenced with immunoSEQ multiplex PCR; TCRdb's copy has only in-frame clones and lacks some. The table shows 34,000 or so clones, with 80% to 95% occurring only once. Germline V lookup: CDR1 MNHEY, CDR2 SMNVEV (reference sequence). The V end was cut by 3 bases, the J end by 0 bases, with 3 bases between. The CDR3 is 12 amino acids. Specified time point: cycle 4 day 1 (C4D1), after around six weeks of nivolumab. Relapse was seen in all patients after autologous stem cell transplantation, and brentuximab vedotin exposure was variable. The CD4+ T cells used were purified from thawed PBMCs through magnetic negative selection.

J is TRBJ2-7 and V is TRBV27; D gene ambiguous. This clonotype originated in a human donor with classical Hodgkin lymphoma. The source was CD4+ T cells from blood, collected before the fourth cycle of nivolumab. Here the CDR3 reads CASSFNSYEQYF. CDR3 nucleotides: TGTGCCAGCAGTTTCAACTCCTACGAGCAGTACTTC.